This is a list of T cell receptor beta chains from one sample in a study of shared clonotypes between healthy human individuals. The data were produced by immunoSEQ multiplex PCR, yet TCRdb's version contains in-frame clones alone and is incomplete. This sample carries roughly 1.5 million clones, nearly 99% of them seen once, and the ten largest clones take roughly 0.45%. The sample comprised naive CD4+ T cells sorted from blood. Every receptor here comes from a man aged 30 to 39 in good health. The CDR3 runs from the conserved cysteine through the conserved F or W. Rows may omit the clone size; those that give it use once, few, many or a size class.

CDR3: CAWSEGQASEAFF
V: TRBV30
size: .

CDR3: CASSLVDRSYGYTF
V: TRBV28
size: .

CDR3: CSVEGLASPMREQYF
V: TRBV29-1
size: .

CDR3: CASSVASGRDRTDTQYF
V: TRBV2
size: .

CDR3: CASSQPRRWDRGLGANVLTF
V: TRBV14
size: .

CDR3: CASSRIVGSIAGARGEQYF
V: TRBV5-5
size: once

CDR3: CASSLNPGLAGVPDTQYF
V: TRBV28
size: once

CDR3: CASSLGGSGNTIYF
V: TRBV7-3
size: .

CDR3: CASSEDINEKLFF
V: TRBV2
size: .

CDR3: CASNPTSGRSGANVLTF
V: TRBV7-2
size: .

CDR3: CASSLLPTTGSNTGELFF
V: TRBV7-2
size: .

CDR3: CASAGTRGTSGTQETQYF
V: TRBV9
size: .

CDR3: CASSYSTGGQETQYF
V: TRBV6-5
size: .

CDR3: CASSPQDRVNYGYTF
V: TRBV5-8
size: .

CDR3: CASSLETGSHSTQYF
V: TRBV7-9
size: .

CDR3: CASSFSSDTEAFF
V: TRBV7-3
size: .

CDR3: CASSFFTGQGAYEQYF
V: TRBV28
size: .

CDR3: CASSARLDQPQHF
V: TRBV2
size: .